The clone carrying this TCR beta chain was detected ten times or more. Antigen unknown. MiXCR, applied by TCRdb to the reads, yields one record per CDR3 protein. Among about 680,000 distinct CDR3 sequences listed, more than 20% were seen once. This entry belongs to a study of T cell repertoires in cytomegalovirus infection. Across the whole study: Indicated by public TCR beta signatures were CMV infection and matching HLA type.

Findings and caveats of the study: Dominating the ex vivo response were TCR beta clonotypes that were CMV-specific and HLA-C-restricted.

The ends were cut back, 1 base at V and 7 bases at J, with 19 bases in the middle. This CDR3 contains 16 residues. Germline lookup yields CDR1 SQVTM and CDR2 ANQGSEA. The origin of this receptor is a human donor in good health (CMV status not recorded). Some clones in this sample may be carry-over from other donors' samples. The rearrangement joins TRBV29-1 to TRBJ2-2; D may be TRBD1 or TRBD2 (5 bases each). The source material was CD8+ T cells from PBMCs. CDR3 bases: TGCAGCGTTGAAGGTGGTCAGGGAGTGGCCTACGGGGAGCTGTTTTTT. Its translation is CSVEGGQGVAYGELFF.